This TCR beta chain originates from a study of blood T cell repertoires in COVID-19. At the level of the study: Sources were T cells, B-cell-depleted T cells, or PBMCs; the material itself was cDNA or gDNA.

V was pared by 0 bases and J by 13 bases, with 6 bases between. The CDR3 runs to 10 residues. In the study's own analysis: Amplification from reference gene primers served as the basis for estimated nucleated cell counts. Only in-frame clones appear in the TCRdb table, and some are missing; sequencing was by immunoSEQ multiplex PCR. That table gives V, J and clone size, and the DNA gave D and trimming. The profile shows around 160,000 clones, approximately 91% of them singletons. This TCR derives from a human donor in a cohort sampled during active COVID-19. Input material: peripheral blood. The genes are TRBV23-1 and TRBJ2-5; D is ambiguous. TRBV23-1 is an ORF for which the function is uncertain. The DNA of the CDR3 is TGCGCCAGCAGTCAATCCCCCCTGTACTTC. Protein: CASSQSPLYF.